The source of this TCR beta chain is a study of radiotherapy plus CTLA-4 blockade in lung cancer. Assay: immunoSEQ multiplex PCR; the TCRdb copy retains only in-frame clones and omits some. The table includes about 120,000 clones, approximately 84% detected once. The CDR3 extends over 14 amino acids. Germline lookup yields CDR1 LNHNV and CDR2 YYDKDF (reference sequence). The V end lost 0 bases, the J end lost 8 bases, and 13 bases lay between the germline ends. The sequencing here drew on peripheral blood, taken from a patient treated with radiotherapy plus ipilimumab. The V and J genes are TRBV15 and TRBJ1-2; a weak D match, TRBD1 (6 bases). The TCR originated in a human donor with non-small cell lung cancer who had a partial response to radiotherapy plus ipilimumab. The CDR3 loop reads CATSRENRDHGYTF. CDR3 DNA: TGTGCCACCAGCAGAGAGAACAGGGATCACGGCTACACCTTC.